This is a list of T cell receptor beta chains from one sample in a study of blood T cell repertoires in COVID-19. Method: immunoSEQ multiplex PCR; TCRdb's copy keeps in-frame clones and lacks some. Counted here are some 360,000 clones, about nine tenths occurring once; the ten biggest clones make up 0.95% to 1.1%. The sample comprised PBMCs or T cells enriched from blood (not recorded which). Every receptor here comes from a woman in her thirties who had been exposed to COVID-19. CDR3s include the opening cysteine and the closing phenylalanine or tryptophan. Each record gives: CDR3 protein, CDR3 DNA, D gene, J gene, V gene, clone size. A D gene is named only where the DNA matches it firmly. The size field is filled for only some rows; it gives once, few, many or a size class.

CDR3 protein: CASSFGGWEGSNQPQHF; CDR3 DNA: TGTGCCAGCAGTTTTGGAGGGTGGGAGGGAAGCAATCAGCCCCAGCATTTT; D gene: .; J gene: TRBJ1-5; V gene: TRBV28; clone size: .
CDR3 protein: CASSFTSGRTYEQYF; CDR3 DNA: TGTGCCAGCAGTTTTACTAGCGGGAGGACCTACGAGCAGTACTTC; D gene: TRBD2; J gene: TRBJ2-7; V gene: TRBV27; clone size: .
CDR3 protein: CASSQETSGSGANVLTF; CDR3 DNA: TGTGCCAGCAGCCAAGAGACTAGCGGCTCTGGGGCCAACGTCCTGACTTTC; D gene: TRBD2; J gene: TRBJ2-6; V gene: TRBV3-1/TRBV3-2; clone size: .
CDR3 protein: CASSKEAGTNTGELFF; CDR3 DNA: TGTGCCAGCAGCAAGGAGGCGGGGACCAACACCGGGGAGCTGTTTTTT; D gene: .; J gene: TRBJ2-2; V gene: TRBV9; clone size: once
CDR3 protein: CASSPGLAKPDTQYF; CDR3 DNA: TGTGCCAGCTCACCGGGACTAGCAAAGCCAGATACGCAGTATTTT; D gene: TRBD2; J gene: TRBJ2-3; V gene: TRBV18; clone size: once
CDR3 protein: CASSVEGASGSREQFF; CDR3 DNA: TGTGCCAGCAGCGTAGAGGGGGCTAGCGGGAGTCGGGAGCAGTTCTTC; D gene: TRBD2; J gene: TRBJ2-1; V gene: TRBV9; clone size: once
CDR3 protein: CASSEDRGQETQYF; CDR3 DNA: TGTGCCAGCAGCGAGGACAGGGGACAAGAGACCCAGTACTTC; D gene: TRBD1; J gene: TRBJ2-5; V gene: TRBV9; clone size: .
CDR3 protein: CASSLRLAGVRYNEQFF; CDR3 DNA: TGTGCCAGCAGTCTAAGGCTAGCGGGAGTACGGTACAATGAGCAGTTCTTC; D gene: TRBD2; J gene: TRBJ2-1; V gene: TRBV2; clone size: .
CDR3 protein: CASSRELVGRPYGYTF; CDR3 DNA: TGTGCCAGCAGCCGAGAGTTGGTGGGCAGGCCCTATGGCTACACCTTC; D gene: .; J gene: TRBJ1-2; V gene: TRBV3-1/TRBV3-2; clone size: .
CDR3 protein: CASSPQWGGTEAFF; CDR3 DNA: TGTGCCAGCAGCCCCCAGTGGGGGGGCACTGAAGCTTTCTTT; D gene: .; J gene: TRBJ1-1; V gene: TRBV5-5; clone size: .